A single TCR beta chain is shown here with its context. Its specificity is unknown. Here the CDR3 omits its conserved ending phenylalanine or tryptophan, so a read error is the likely source. This sample was included in a study of response to subunit inactivated influenza vaccine. Study results and limitations: New T cells are recruited in small numbers by each seasonal influenza vaccination, according to the authors' suggestion.

TCRdb ran MiXCR on the RT-PCR reads and lists one entry per CDR3 protein. The sample lists hundreds of thousands of distinct CDR3 sequences, 12% to 15% occurring once. This CDR3 is built from 13 residues. From germline, CDR1 is SGDLS and CDR2 YYNGEE. The V end lost 2 bases, the J end lost 2 bases, and 7 bases lay between the germline ends. The genes are TRBV9 and TRBJ2-5; D ambiguous. The sequence was collected from a man between 45 and 60 years old who received an inactivated influenza vaccine. Material: PBMCs from blood, obtained around two weeks before vaccination. In nucleotides, the CDR3 is TGTGCCAGCAGCGTTTCCAGTCAAGAGACCCAGTACTAC. Protein: CASSVSSQETQYY.